The rows below give T cell receptor beta chains drawn from one sample of a study of shared clonotypes between healthy human individuals. TCRdb keeps only in-frame clones here, not all; method: immunoSEQ multiplex PCR. The profile covers fewer than 600,000 clones, with 77% appearing a single time and about 12% taken by the ten largest. Sequenced input: PBMCs. These receptors were taken from a middle-aged woman in good health. Some clones in this sample may be carry-over from other donors' samples. Both conserved end residues are part of each CDR3. Fields, in order: V gene, D gene, clone size, J gene, CDR3 DNA, CDR3 protein. The D gene is left open where the match is weak. Expanded clones get a size class; other rows say once, few or many, or leave the size out.

v_call: TRBV7-5; d_call: -; clone_size: few; j_call: TRBJ2-7; cdr3_nt: TGTGTCAGGGTTAGACGGGACCCCTCCTACGAGCAGTACTTC; cdr3_aa: CVRVRRDPSYEQYF
v_call: TRBV6-5; d_call: -; clone_size: -; j_call: TRBJ1-1; cdr3_nt: TGTGCCAGCAGCCCTCTAAGGCGGGCTGAAGCTTTCTTT; cdr3_aa: CASSPLRRAEAFF
v_call: TRBV7-2; d_call: TRBD2; clone_size: -; j_call: TRBJ2-1; cdr3_nt: TGTGCCAGCAGCTTAGTCCTCGGGACTAGCTTTGAGCAGTTCTTC; cdr3_aa: CASSLVLGTSFEQFF
v_call: TRBV30; d_call: TRBD2; clone_size: -; j_call: TRBJ2-1; cdr3_nt: TGTGCCTGGAGTGTATTTGGGCGGGAGGGCCGTTGGGAGCAGTTCTTC; cdr3_aa: CAWSVFGREGRWEQFF
v_call: TRBV7-6; d_call: -; clone_size: -; j_call: TRBJ1-1; cdr3_nt: TGTGCCAGCAGCTTATTTAGTCAGGGAACTGAAGCTTTCTTT; cdr3_aa: CASSLFSQGTEAFF
v_call: TRBV19; d_call: -; clone_size: many; j_call: TRBJ2-6; cdr3_nt: TGTGCCAGTAATCCTGGTGGAGGGGCCAACGTCCTGACTTTC; cdr3_aa: CASNPGGGANVLTF
v_call: TRBV28; d_call: -; clone_size: -; j_call: TRBJ1-5; cdr3_nt: TGTGCCAGCAGTTTACAGGGAGGTCAGCCCCAGCATTTT; cdr3_aa: CASSLQGGQPQHF
v_call: TRBV4-2; d_call: TRBD2; clone_size: -; j_call: TRBJ2-1; cdr3_nt: TGTGCCAGCAGCCCGTATAGCGGGAGCTCCTACAATGAGCAGTTCTTC; cdr3_aa: CASSPYSGSSYNEQFF
v_call: TRBV7-2; d_call: -; clone_size: -; j_call: TRBJ1-5; cdr3_nt: TGTGCCAGCAGCAGGGACTGGGCCAATCAGCCCCAGCATTTT; cdr3_aa: CASSRDWANQPQHF
v_call: TRBV28; d_call: -; clone_size: -; j_call: TRBJ2-3; cdr3_nt: TGTGCCAGCAGTTTGGCAGATACGCAGTATTTT; cdr3_aa: CASSLADTQYF
v_call: TRBV4-2; d_call: -; clone_size: -; j_call: TRBJ1-5; cdr3_nt: TGTGCCAGCAGCTTGGGGACCTGGAGCAATCAGCCCCAGCATTTT; cdr3_aa: CASSLGTWSNQPQHF
v_call: TRBV29-1; d_call: -; clone_size: -; j_call: TRBJ2-1; cdr3_nt: TGCAGCGTTGAGGGTGGGATAAGGTCCTACAATGAGCAGTTCTTC; cdr3_aa: CSVEGGIRSYNEQFF
v_call: TRBV11-2; d_call: -; clone_size: -; j_call: TRBJ2-1; cdr3_nt: TGTGCCAGCGCTCCCACCTCGAATGAGCAGTTCTTC; cdr3_aa: CASAPTSNEQFF
v_call: TRBV10-1; d_call: -; clone_size: -; j_call: TRBJ1-3; cdr3_nt: TGCGCCAGCAGTGAGTCGGGCTCTGGAAACACCATATATTTT; cdr3_aa: CASSESGSGNTIYF
v_call: TRBV5-6; d_call: -; clone_size: -; j_call: TRBJ2-7; cdr3_nt: TGTGCCAGCAGCTTGTATTCAGGTGGGGGCTACGAGCAGTACTTC; cdr3_aa: CASSLYSGGGYEQYF
v_call: TRBV4-1; d_call: TRBD2; clone_size: -; j_call: TRBJ2-1; cdr3_nt: TGCGCCAGCAGCCAAGAAGGACTAGCTGCCTACAATGAGCAGTTCTTC; cdr3_aa: CASSQEGLAAYNEQFF
v_call: TRBV6-4; d_call: TRBD2; clone_size: many; j_call: TRBJ2-5; cdr3_nt: TGTGCCAGCAGTCTCTTAGCGGGAGCCCAAGAGACCCAGTACTTC; cdr3_aa: CASSLLAGAQETQYF
v_call: TRBV2; d_call: TRBD1; clone_size: -; j_call: TRBJ2-1; cdr3_nt: TGTGCCAGCAGTCCGGGACAGTCCTACAATGAGCAGTTCTTC; cdr3_aa: CASSPGQSYNEQFF
v_call: TRBV21-1; d_call: -; clone_size: -; j_call: TRBJ2-7; cdr3_nt: TGTGCCAGCAGCAAAGAGGCGTTGGGGTTCGTCCCCGAGCAGTACTTC; cdr3_aa: CASSKEALGFVPEQYF
v_call: TRBV29-1; d_call: TRBD2; clone_size: -; j_call: TRBJ2-3; cdr3_nt: TGCAGCGCCGAAAGCGGGGTAACAGATACGCAGTATTTT; cdr3_aa: CSAESGVTDTQYF
v_call: TRBV10-2; d_call: -; clone_size: -; j_call: TRBJ1-1; cdr3_nt: TGCGCCAGCAGTCCCGGACAATACGCGAACACTGAAGCTTTCTTT; cdr3_aa: CASSPGQYANTEAFF
v_call: TRBV30; d_call: -; clone_size: -; j_call: TRBJ2-1; cdr3_nt: TGTGCCTGTGGACAGAGCTCCTACAATGAGCAGTTCTTC; cdr3_aa: CACGQSSYNEQFF
v_call: TRBV28; d_call: -; clone_size: -; j_call: TRBJ1-1; cdr3_nt: TGTGCCAGCAGAGTTACAGCGAACACTGAAGCTTTCTTT; cdr3_aa: CASRVTANTEAFF
v_call: TRBV9; d_call: TRBD1; clone_size: -; j_call: TRBJ2-2; cdr3_nt: TGTGCCAGCAGCGATACAGGGGGGAACACCGGGGAGCTGTTTTTT; cdr3_aa: CASSDTGGNTGELFF
v_call: TRBV10-3; d_call: TRBD1; clone_size: -; j_call: TRBJ1-2; cdr3_nt: TGTGCCATCACGGCCGAACAGGGGGCGTACTATGGCTACACCTTC; cdr3_aa: CAITAEQGAYYGYTF
v_call: TRBV11-2; d_call: TRBD2; clone_size: -; j_call: TRBJ2-7; cdr3_nt: TGTGCCAGCAGCTTAGGGGCTAGCGGTCTCTACGAGCAGTACTTC; cdr3_aa: CASSLGASGLYEQYF
v_call: TRBV6-1; d_call: TRBD2; clone_size: -; j_call: TRBJ2-7; cdr3_nt: TGTGCCAGCAGTGCGGTTAGCGGGAGCTCCTACGAGCAGTACTTC; cdr3_aa: CASSAVSGSSYEQYF
v_call: TRBV28; d_call: -; clone_size: -; j_call: TRBJ2-7; cdr3_nt: TGTGCCAGCAGTTTAGGTCTACTGTGGTACTTC; cdr3_aa: CASSLGLLWYF
v_call: TRBV7-2; d_call: TRBD1; clone_size: once; j_call: TRBJ2-1; cdr3_nt: TGTGCCAGCAGCCGTCTTTACAGGGGCGATGAGCAGTTCTTC; cdr3_aa: CASSRLYRGDEQFF
v_call: TRBV11-1; d_call: -; clone_size: -; j_call: TRBJ2-5; cdr3_nt: TGTGCCAGCAGTCATCCGGGACTCCGGCAGGAGGCCCAGTACTTC; cdr3_aa: CASSHPGLRQEAQYF
v_call: TRBV19; d_call: TRBD1; clone_size: many; j_call: TRBJ2-7; cdr3_nt: TGTGCCAGTAGTGGTATCGGGACAGCCTCCTACGAGCAGTACTTC; cdr3_aa: CASSGIGTASYEQYF
v_call: TRBV2; d_call: -; clone_size: -; j_call: TRBJ1-2; cdr3_nt: TGTGCCAGCAGTCTACAGGGCCAGAGCTATGGCTACACCTTC; cdr3_aa: CASSLQGQSYGYTF
v_call: TRBV5-1; d_call: TRBD1; clone_size: -; j_call: TRBJ2-7; cdr3_nt: TGCGCCAGCAGTTCGGGACAGGGTGAATCCTACGAGCAGTACTTC; cdr3_aa: CASSSGQGESYEQYF
v_call: TRBV15; d_call: TRBD1; clone_size: few; j_call: TRBJ2-3; cdr3_nt: TGTGCCACCAGCACCGACCGGACAGGGTGGTCCCCAGATACGCAGTATTTT; cdr3_aa: CATSTDRTGWSPDTQYF
v_call: TRBV28; d_call: -; clone_size: -; j_call: TRBJ1-1; cdr3_nt: TGTGCCAGCAGTTCTAACAGGTATCCTAACACTGAAGCTTTCTTT; cdr3_aa: CASSSNRYPNTEAFF
v_call: TRBV12-5; d_call: -; clone_size: few; j_call: TRBJ2-5; cdr3_nt: TGTGCTAGTGCCGCCGACATCCAAGAGACCCAGTACTTC; cdr3_aa: CASAADIQETQYF
v_call: TRBV7-7; d_call: -; clone_size: -; j_call: TRBJ2-5; cdr3_nt: TGTGCTAGCAGCTTAGCGAGGGGGGCGGAAGAGACCCAGTACTTC; cdr3_aa: CASSLARGAEETQYF
v_call: TRBV18; d_call: -; clone_size: -; j_call: TRBJ2-6; cdr3_nt: TGTGCCAGCTCACCACCTGGGGTGCGCCCGAGCTCTGGGGCCAACGTCCTGACTTTC; cdr3_aa: CASSPPGVRPSSGANVLTF
v_call: TRBV7-8; d_call: -; clone_size: -; j_call: TRBJ2-3; cdr3_nt: TGTGCCAGCAGCTTAGCGGTGGGGGGGCTTACAGATACGCAGTATTTT; cdr3_aa: CASSLAVGGLTDTQYF
v_call: TRBV28; d_call: TRBD1; clone_size: -; j_call: TRBJ2-7; cdr3_nt: TGTGCCAGCAGTTCCATCGGGACAGGGTTTGCCTACGAGCAGTACTTC; cdr3_aa: CASSSIGTGFAYEQYF
v_call: TRBV27; d_call: TRBD2; clone_size: -; j_call: TRBJ2-7; cdr3_nt: TGTGCCAGCAGTCCCCGGACTAGCGGATTATACGAGCAGTACTTC; cdr3_aa: CASSPRTSGLYEQYF
v_call: TRBV5-6; d_call: TRBD1; clone_size: few; j_call: TRBJ1-2; cdr3_nt: TGTGCCAGCAGCTTGGTAGGACAGGGACACTATGGCTACACCTTC; cdr3_aa: CASSLVGQGHYGYTF
v_call: TRBV27; d_call: TRBD2; clone_size: -; j_call: TRBJ2-3; cdr3_nt: TGTGCCAGCAGTTTATCGAGCACTCTGGTAGCGGGAGCTAGAGCAGATACGCAGTATTTT; cdr3_aa: CASSLSSTLVAGARADTQYF
v_call: TRBV21-1; d_call: -; clone_size: -; j_call: TRBJ1-1; cdr3_nt: TGTGCCAGCAGCAAAAGGAACAGGCCCGAAGCTTTCTTT; cdr3_aa: CASSKRNRPEAFF
v_call: TRBV6-4; d_call: TRBD1; clone_size: once; j_call: TRBJ1-1; cdr3_nt: TGTGCCAGCAGAGAGACAGGGCGGGACACTGAAGCTTTCTTT; cdr3_aa: CASRETGRDTEAFF
v_call: TRBV7-9; d_call: TRBD1; clone_size: -; j_call: TRBJ1-1; cdr3_nt: TGTGCCAGCAGCTTAGGGTGGGCAGGGGGCAGGAACACTGAAGCTTTCTTT; cdr3_aa: CASSLGWAGGRNTEAFF
v_call: TRBV19; d_call: -; clone_size: many; j_call: TRBJ1-2; cdr3_nt: TGTGCCAGTAGTATCGGGGGGGGAACCTATGGCTACACCTTC; cdr3_aa: CASSIGGGTYGYTF
v_call: TRBV7-2; d_call: -; clone_size: -; j_call: TRBJ2-7; cdr3_nt: TGTGCCAGCAGTCCATCAGGGTGGTCCTACGAGCAGTACTTC; cdr3_aa: CASSPSGWSYEQYF
v_call: TRBV6-1; d_call: -; clone_size: -; j_call: TRBJ2-7; cdr3_nt: TGTGCCAGCAGTGAATCACCAGCGGCCACCTACGAGCAGTACTTC; cdr3_aa: CASSESPAATYEQYF
v_call: TRBV29-1; d_call: -; clone_size: -; j_call: TRBJ1-5; cdr3_nt: TGCAGCGTTGCCTACGGGAAGAATCAGCCCCAGCATTTT; cdr3_aa: CSVAYGKNQPQHF
v_call: TRBV7-2; d_call: -; clone_size: -; j_call: TRBJ1-1; cdr3_nt: TGTGCCAGCAGCTTGGCAGGGCCCACTGAAGCTTTCTTT; cdr3_aa: CASSLAGPTEAFF
v_call: TRBV27; d_call: -; clone_size: -; j_call: TRBJ2-7; cdr3_nt: TGTGCCAGCATCAACCGGGACCAGACCTCCTACGAGCAGTACTTC; cdr3_aa: CASINRDQTSYEQYF
v_call: TRBV2; d_call: -; clone_size: -; j_call: TRBJ2-3; cdr3_nt: TGTGCCAGCATATCAGCGCCAGATACGCAGTATTTT; cdr3_aa: CASISAPDTQYF
v_call: TRBV6-5; d_call: -; clone_size: -; j_call: TRBJ1-5; cdr3_nt: TGTGCCAGCAGGGAGACGGGGGATAGCAATCAGCCCCAGCATTTT; cdr3_aa: CASRETGDSNQPQHF
v_call: TRBV19; d_call: -; clone_size: -; j_call: TRBJ2-7; cdr3_nt: TGTGCCAGTAGTTCGGGCGGGGCGACATCCTACGAGCAGTACTTC; cdr3_aa: CASSSGGATSYEQYF
v_call: TRBV2; d_call: -; clone_size: -; j_call: TRBJ2-7; cdr3_nt: TGTGCCCGGGGGGAGGCAGGGGGCTACGAGCAGTACTTC; cdr3_aa: CARGEAGGYEQYF
v_call: TRBV29-1; d_call: TRBD2; clone_size: few; j_call: TRBJ2-2; cdr3_nt: TGCAGCGTCTCCCCTAGCGGCGTGAACACCGGGGAGCTGTTTTTT; cdr3_aa: CSVSPSGVNTGELFF
v_call: TRBV7-2; d_call: -; clone_size: -; j_call: TRBJ1-3; cdr3_nt: TGTGCCAGCAGCGAGCTACCGGGGGGAAACACCATATATTTT; cdr3_aa: CASSELPGGNTIYF